The present T cell receptor beta chain was sequenced within a study of CD8 T cells in ankylosing spondylitis. General observations from the study: A TCR beta motif of eight highly homologous variants appeared characteristic of ankylosing spondylitis blood. Reportedly, disease-linked clones are significantly enriched in ankylosing spondylitis patients' matched synovial fluid. In the blood and synovial fluid of reactive arthritis, some motif variants had been previously reported. In peripheral blood, disease-linked CD8+ clones occurred at relatively low frequencies.

Germline lookup yields CDR1 SGHRS and CDR2 YFSETQ. The CDR3 covers 16 residues. V shed 4 bases and J 4 bases; nucleotides not matched to a gene: 6. This clonotype was seen many times. The antigen remains unidentified. Via MiXCR, TCRdb re-called the 5' RACE reads, giving one row per CDR3 protein. The repertoire consists of roughly 200,000 distinct CDR3 sequences, with around 25% occurring once and the leading ten covering 5% to 8%. V is TRBV5-1 and J is TRBJ2-3, with 13 positions matching TRBD2. The sample taken for sequencing was blood, either unsorted or a sorted T cell fraction (not recorded which). The clonotype originates from a male donor with ankylosing spondylitis or in good health (not recorded which). CDR3 protein: CASSLWTSGRADTQYF. CDR3 DNA: TGCGCCAGCAGCCTCTGGACTAGCGGGAGAGCAGATACGCAGTATTTT.